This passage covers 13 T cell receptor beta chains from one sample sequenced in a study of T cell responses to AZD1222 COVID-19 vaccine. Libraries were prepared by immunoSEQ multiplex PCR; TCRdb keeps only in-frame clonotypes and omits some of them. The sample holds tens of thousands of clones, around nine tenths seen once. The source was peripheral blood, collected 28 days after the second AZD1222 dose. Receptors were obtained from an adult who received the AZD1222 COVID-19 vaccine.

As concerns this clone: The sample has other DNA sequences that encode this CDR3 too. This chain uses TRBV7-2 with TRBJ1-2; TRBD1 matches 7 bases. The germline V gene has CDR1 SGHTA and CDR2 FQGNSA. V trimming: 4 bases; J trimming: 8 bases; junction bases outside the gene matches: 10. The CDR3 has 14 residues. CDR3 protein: CASSSRRQGAGYTF. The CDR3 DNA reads TGTGCCAGCAGCTCACGACGACAGGGTGCCGGCTACACCTTC.

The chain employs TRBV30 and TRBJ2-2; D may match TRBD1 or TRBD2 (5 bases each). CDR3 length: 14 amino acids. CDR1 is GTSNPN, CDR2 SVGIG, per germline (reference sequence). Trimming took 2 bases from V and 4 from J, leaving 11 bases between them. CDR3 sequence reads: CAWSTGRVTGELFF. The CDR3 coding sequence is TGTGCCTGGAGTACGGGGCGAGTCACCGGGGAGCTGTTTTTT.

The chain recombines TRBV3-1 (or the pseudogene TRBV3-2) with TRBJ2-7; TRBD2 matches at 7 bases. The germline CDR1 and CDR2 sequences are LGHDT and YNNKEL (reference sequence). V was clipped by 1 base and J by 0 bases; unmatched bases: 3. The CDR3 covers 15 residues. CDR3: CASSQARTSSYEQYF. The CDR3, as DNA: TGTGCCAGCAGCCAAGCCCGGACTAGCTCCTACGAGCAGTACTTC.

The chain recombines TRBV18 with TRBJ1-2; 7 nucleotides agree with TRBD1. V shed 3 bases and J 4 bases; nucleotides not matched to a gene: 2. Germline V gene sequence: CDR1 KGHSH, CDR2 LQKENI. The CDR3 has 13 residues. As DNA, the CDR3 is TGTGCCAGCTCACCCTCAGGGGGCTATGGCTACACCTTC. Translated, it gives CASSPSGGYGYTF.

CDR3 in amino acids: CASSQHSGSLNTGELFF. The CDR3 nucleotides read TGCGCCAGCAGCCAACACAGCGGGAGTCTGAACACCGGGGAGCTGTTTTTT. The chain has TRBV4-3 and TRBJ2-2; 8 positions agree with TRBD2. V shed 2 bases, J shed 1 base, and the junction held 6 bases outside the gene matches. The V gene's germline CDR1 is LGHNA and CDR2 YSLEER. This CDR3 has 17 amino acids.

In nucleotides, the CDR3 is TGTGCCAGCAGCGCGGACAGGGAGCAGCCCCAGCATTTT. Amino acids: CASSADREQPQHF. V is TRBV7-2 and J is TRBJ1-5; 8 bases map to TRBD1. Germline CDR1 SGHTA, CDR2 FQGNSA. This CDR3 spans 13 amino acids. J gave up 7 bases and V 5 bases, and 4 bases lay outside the gene matches.

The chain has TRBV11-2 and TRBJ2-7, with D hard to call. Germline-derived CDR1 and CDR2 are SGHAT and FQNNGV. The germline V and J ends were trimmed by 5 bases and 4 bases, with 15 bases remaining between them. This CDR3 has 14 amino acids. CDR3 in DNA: TGTGCCAGCAGCCTTTACGCCCTTGATTACGAGCAGTACTTC. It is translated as CASSLYALDYEQYF.

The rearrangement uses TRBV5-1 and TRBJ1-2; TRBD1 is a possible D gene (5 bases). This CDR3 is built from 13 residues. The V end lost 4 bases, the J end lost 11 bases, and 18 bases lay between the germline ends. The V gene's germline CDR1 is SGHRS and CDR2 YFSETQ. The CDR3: CASSPGEGRPYTF. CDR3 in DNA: TGCGCCAGCAGCCCGGGAGAGGGGCGCCCATACACCTTC.

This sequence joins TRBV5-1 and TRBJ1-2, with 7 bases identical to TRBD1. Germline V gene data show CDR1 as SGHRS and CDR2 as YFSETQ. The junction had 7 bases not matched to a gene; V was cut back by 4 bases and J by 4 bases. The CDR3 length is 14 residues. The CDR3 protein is CASSRGTVGYGYTF. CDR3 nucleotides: TGCGCCAGCAGCCGTGGGACAGTTGGCTATGGCTACACCTTC.

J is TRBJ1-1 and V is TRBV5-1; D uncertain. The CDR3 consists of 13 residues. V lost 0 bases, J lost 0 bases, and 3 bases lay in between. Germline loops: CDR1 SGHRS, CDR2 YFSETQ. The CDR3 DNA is TGCGCCAGCAGCTTGGGGTTGAACACTGAAGCTTTCTTT. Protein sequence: CASSLGLNTEAFF.

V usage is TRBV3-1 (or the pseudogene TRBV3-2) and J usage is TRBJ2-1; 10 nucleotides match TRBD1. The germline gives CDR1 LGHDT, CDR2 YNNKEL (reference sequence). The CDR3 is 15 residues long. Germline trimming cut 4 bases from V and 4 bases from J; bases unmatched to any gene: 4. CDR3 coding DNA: TGTGCCAGCAGCCGACAGGGGGCCTCTTACAATGAGCAGTTCTTC. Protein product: CASSRQGASYNEQFF.

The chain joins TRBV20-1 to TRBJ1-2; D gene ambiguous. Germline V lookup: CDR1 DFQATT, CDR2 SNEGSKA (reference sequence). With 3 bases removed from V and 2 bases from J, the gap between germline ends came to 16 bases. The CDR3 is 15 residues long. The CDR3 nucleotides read TGCAGTGCTAGTCCTTCGGGAGTCCCCAACTATGGCTACACCTTC. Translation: CSASPSGVPNYGYTF.

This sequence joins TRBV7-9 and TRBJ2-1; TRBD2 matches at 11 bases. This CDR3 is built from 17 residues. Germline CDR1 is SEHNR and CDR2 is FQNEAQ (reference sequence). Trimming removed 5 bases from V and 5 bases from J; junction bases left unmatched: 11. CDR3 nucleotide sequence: TGTGCCAGCAGCCCCCCTTGGGGTAGCGGGAGGGACAATGAGCAGTTCTTC. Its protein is CASSPPWGSGRDNEQFF.